This T cell receptor (beta chain) was found in a study of molecular identifiers for immune sequencing clone quantification. This clonotype appeared many times. This CDR3 comprises 15 residues. The germline V and J ends were trimmed by 2 bases and 0 bases, with 8 bases remaining between them. The germline CDR1 and CDR2 sequences are SGHTA and FQGNSA. Libraries for naive CD8 T cells, which were made from approximately 20,000 to 980,000 sorted cells, drew on 10%, 30% or 50% of the RNA. Researchers sorted naive CD8 T cells as cells that were CD8+CD4-CCR7+CD45RA+. One entry per CDR3 protein, called by TCRdb with MiXCR from the PCR reads. The repertoire includes some 680,000 distinct CDR3 sequences, roughly 27% of them detected once, and approximately 0.75% sits in the top ten.

The receptor was isolated from a human donor in good health. Some libraries in this study had Jurkat cell RNA spiked in. The specimen was naive CD8+ T cells from blood, with Jurkat cell RNA spiked in. Subset defined: FACS-sorted CD8+CD4-CCR7+CD45RA+ naive T cells. This chain uses TRBV7-2 with TRBJ2-4; D not certain. CDR3 residues: CASSLSGRAKNIQYF. The CDR3 region has the DNA TGTGCCAGCAGCTTATCAGGACGAGCCAAAAACATTCAGTACTTC.